The text below deals with one T cell receptor beta chain. Its target is unknown. This entry belongs to a study of cytomegalovirus exposure and HLA in healthy donors. General study points: In an earlier analysis, in fewer than 700 donors, most V segments appeared productive either ~87% or ~30% of the time. Reports described diagnosis of cytomegalovirus status by the classifier as highly specific and sensitive. Testing in vitro showed a few CMV-associated chains specific for CMV antigens.

Both 60 Vbeta primers and 13 Jbeta primers went into the PCR. Profiled with immunoSEQ multiplex PCR; TCRdb holds only in-frame clones, not every one. This table holds 150,000 to 200,000 clones, about 81% found once. The CDR3 spans 16 residues. Trimming at V came to 5 bases and at J to 2 bases, leaving 8 bases not matched to a gene. Looked up from germline, CDR1 is MDHEN and CDR2 is SYDVKM. The chain carries TRBV28 and TRBJ2-3; 9 positions match TRBD2. Sequenced sample: PBMCs. The clonotype comes from a young woman in good health and CMV-seronegative. This CDR3 reads CASSIATSGFTDTQYF. CDR3 bases: TGTGCCAGCAGTATAGCCACTAGCGGGTTCACAGATACGCAGTATTTT.